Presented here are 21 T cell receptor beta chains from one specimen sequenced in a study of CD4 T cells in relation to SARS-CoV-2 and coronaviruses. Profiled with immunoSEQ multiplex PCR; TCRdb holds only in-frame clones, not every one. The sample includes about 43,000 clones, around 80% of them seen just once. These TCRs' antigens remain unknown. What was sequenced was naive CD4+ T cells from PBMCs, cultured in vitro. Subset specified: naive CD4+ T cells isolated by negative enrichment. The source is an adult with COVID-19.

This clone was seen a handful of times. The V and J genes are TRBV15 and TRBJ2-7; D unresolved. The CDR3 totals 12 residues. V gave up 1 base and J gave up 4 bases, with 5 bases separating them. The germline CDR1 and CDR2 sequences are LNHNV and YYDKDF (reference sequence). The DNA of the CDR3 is TGTGCCACCAGCAGAGTGGGATACGAGCAGTACTTC. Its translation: CATSRVGYEQYF.

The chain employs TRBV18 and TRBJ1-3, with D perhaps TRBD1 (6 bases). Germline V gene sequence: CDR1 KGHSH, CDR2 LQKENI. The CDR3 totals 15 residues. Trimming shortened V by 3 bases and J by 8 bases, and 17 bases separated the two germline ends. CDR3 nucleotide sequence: TGTGCCAGCTCACCCGGCGCGGAGGGGGGAGACACCATATATTTT. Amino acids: CASSPGAEGGDTIYF.

This chain's CDR3 is CASRTGENEKLFF. Written as DNA, the CDR3 is TGTGCCAGTAGGACAGGTGAAAATGAAAAACTGTTTTTT. The chain combines TRBV19 with TRBJ1-4; D might be TRBD1 (6 bases). The germline gives CDR1 LNHDA, CDR2 SQIVND (reference sequence). This CDR3 spans 13 amino acids. V shed 6 bases and J shed 5 bases, with 10 bases lying between them.

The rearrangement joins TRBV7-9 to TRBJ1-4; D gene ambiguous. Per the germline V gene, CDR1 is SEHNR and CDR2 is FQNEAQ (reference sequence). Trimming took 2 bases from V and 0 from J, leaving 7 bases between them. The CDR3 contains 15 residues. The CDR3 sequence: CASSLIHTTNEKLFF. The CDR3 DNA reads TGTGCCAGCAGCTTAATACACACAACTAATGAAAAACTGTTTTTT.

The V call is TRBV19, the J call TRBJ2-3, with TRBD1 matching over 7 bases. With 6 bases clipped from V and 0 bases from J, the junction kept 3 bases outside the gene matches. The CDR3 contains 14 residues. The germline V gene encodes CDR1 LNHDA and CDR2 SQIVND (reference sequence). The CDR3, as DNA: TGTGCCAGTAGCGAACAGGGGAGCACAGATACGCAGTATTTT. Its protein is CASSEQGSTDTQYF.

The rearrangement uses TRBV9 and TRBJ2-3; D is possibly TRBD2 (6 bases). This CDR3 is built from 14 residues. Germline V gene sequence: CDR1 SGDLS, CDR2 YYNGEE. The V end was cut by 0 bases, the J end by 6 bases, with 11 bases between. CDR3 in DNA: TGTGCCAGCAGCGTAGAGCCGGGAGCGGATACGCAGTATTTT. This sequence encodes CASSVEPGADTQYF.

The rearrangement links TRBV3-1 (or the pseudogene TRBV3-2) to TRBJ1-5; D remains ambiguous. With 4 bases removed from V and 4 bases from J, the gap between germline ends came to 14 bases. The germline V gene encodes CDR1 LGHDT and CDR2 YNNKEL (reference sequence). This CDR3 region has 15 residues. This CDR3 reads CASSRGRAANQPQHF. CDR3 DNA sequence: TGTGCCAGCAGCCGGGGAAGGGCTGCTAATCAGCCCCAGCATTTT.

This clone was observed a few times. The CDR3 region is CASSENTGELFF. CDR3 sequence (DNA): TGTGCCAGCAGCGAGAACACCGGGGAGCTGTTTTTT. V and J are TRBV13 and TRBJ2-2, with D hard to call. The CDR3 length is 12 residues. Germline lookup yields CDR1 PRHDT and CDR2 FYEKMQ (reference sequence). Trimming removed 5 bases at V and 1 base at J, with 2 bases between.

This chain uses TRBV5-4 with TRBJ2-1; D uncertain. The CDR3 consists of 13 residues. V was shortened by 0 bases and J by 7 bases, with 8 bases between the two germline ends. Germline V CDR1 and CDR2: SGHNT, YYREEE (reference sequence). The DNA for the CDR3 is TGTGCCAGCAGCTTGGACTGGAGTAATGAGCAGTTCTTC. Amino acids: CASSLDWSNEQFF.

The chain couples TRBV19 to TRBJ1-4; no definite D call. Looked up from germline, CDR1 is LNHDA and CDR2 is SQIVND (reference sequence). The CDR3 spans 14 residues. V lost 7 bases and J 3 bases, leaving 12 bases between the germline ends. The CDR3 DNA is TGTGCCAGTACCCCACGGGGATCTAATGAAAAACTGTTTTTT. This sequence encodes CASTPRGSNEKLFF.

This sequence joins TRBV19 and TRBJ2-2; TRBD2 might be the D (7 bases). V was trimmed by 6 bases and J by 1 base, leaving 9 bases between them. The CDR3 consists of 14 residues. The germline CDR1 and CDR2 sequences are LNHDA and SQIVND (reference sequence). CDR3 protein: CASRGGGNTGELFF. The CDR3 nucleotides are TGTGCCAGTAGGGGAGGGGGGAACACCGGGGAGCTGTTTTTT.

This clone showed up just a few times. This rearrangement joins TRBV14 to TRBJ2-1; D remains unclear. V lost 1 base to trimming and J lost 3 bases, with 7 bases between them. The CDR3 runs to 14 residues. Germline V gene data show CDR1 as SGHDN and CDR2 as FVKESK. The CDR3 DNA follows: TGTGCCAGCAGCCAAGCATCGGTCTACAATGAGCAGTTCTTC. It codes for CASSQASVYNEQFF.

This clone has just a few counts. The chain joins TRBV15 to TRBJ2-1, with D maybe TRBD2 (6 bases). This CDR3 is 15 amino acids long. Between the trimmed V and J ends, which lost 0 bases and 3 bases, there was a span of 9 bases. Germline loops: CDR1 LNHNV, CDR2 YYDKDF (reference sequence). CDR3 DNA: TGTGCCACCAGCAGAGAGTTAGCGGTCTACAATGAGCAGTTCTTC. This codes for CATSRELAVYNEQFF.

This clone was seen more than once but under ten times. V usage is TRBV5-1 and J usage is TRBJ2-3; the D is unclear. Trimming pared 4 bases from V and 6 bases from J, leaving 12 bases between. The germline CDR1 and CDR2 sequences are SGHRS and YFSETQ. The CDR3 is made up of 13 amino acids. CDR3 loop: CASSPEQRDTQYF. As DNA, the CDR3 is TGCGCCAGCAGCCCGGAGCAACGTGATACGCAGTATTTT.

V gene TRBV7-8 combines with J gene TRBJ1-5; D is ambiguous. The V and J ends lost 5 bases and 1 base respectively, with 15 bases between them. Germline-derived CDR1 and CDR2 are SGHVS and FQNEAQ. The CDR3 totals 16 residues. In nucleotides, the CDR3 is TGTGCCAGCAGCGGCTCTTATGGTTTGAGCAATCAGCCCCAGCATTTT. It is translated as CASSGSYGLSNQPQHF. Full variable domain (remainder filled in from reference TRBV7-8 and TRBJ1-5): GAGVSQSPRYKVAKRGQDVALRCDPISGHVSLFWYQQALGQGPEFLTYFQNEAQLDKSGLPSDRFFAERPEGSVSTLKIQRTQQEDSAVYLCASSGSYGLSNQPQHFGDGTRLSIL.

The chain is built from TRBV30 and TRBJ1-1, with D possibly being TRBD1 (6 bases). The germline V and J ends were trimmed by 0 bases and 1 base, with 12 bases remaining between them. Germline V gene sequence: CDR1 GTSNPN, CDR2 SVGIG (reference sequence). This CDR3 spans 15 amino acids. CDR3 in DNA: TGTGCCTGGAGTGTAACAGGACAGAGGAACACTGAAGCTTTCTTT. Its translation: CAWSVTGQRNTEAFF.

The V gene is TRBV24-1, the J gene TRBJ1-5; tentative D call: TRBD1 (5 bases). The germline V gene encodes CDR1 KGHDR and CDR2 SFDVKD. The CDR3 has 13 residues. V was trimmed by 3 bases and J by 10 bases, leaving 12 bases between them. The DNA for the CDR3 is TGTGCCACCAGTGATCGCCTTGGGGGTCCCCAGCATTTT. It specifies CATSDRLGGPQHF.

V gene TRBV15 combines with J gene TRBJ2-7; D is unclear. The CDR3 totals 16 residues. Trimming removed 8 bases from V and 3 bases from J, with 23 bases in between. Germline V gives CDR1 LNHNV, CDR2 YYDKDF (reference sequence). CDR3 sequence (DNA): TGTGCCACCCGGGCGGTTGAAGGGATAATAGTCTACGAGCAGTACTTC. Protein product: CATRAVEGIIVYEQYF.

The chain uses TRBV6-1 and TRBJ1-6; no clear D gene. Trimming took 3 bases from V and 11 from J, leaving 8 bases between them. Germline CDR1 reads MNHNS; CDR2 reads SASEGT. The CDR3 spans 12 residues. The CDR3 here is CASSDLMTPLHF. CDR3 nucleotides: TGTGCCAGCAGTGACCTCATGACACCCCTCCACTTT.

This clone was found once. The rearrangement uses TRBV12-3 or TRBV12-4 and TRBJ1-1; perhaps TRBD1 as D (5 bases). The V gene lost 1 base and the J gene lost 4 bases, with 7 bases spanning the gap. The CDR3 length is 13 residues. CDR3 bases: TGTGCCAGCAGTTTAGTGGGGCTCACTGAAGCTTTCTTT. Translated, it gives CASSLVGLTEAFF.

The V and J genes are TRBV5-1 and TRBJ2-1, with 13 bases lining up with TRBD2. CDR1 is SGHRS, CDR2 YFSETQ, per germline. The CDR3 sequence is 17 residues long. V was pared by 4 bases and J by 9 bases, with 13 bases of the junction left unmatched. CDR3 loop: CASSPEGGLAGVSEQFF. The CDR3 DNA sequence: TGCGCCAGCAGCCCGGAGGGCGGACTAGCGGGAGTAAGTGAGCAGTTCTTC.